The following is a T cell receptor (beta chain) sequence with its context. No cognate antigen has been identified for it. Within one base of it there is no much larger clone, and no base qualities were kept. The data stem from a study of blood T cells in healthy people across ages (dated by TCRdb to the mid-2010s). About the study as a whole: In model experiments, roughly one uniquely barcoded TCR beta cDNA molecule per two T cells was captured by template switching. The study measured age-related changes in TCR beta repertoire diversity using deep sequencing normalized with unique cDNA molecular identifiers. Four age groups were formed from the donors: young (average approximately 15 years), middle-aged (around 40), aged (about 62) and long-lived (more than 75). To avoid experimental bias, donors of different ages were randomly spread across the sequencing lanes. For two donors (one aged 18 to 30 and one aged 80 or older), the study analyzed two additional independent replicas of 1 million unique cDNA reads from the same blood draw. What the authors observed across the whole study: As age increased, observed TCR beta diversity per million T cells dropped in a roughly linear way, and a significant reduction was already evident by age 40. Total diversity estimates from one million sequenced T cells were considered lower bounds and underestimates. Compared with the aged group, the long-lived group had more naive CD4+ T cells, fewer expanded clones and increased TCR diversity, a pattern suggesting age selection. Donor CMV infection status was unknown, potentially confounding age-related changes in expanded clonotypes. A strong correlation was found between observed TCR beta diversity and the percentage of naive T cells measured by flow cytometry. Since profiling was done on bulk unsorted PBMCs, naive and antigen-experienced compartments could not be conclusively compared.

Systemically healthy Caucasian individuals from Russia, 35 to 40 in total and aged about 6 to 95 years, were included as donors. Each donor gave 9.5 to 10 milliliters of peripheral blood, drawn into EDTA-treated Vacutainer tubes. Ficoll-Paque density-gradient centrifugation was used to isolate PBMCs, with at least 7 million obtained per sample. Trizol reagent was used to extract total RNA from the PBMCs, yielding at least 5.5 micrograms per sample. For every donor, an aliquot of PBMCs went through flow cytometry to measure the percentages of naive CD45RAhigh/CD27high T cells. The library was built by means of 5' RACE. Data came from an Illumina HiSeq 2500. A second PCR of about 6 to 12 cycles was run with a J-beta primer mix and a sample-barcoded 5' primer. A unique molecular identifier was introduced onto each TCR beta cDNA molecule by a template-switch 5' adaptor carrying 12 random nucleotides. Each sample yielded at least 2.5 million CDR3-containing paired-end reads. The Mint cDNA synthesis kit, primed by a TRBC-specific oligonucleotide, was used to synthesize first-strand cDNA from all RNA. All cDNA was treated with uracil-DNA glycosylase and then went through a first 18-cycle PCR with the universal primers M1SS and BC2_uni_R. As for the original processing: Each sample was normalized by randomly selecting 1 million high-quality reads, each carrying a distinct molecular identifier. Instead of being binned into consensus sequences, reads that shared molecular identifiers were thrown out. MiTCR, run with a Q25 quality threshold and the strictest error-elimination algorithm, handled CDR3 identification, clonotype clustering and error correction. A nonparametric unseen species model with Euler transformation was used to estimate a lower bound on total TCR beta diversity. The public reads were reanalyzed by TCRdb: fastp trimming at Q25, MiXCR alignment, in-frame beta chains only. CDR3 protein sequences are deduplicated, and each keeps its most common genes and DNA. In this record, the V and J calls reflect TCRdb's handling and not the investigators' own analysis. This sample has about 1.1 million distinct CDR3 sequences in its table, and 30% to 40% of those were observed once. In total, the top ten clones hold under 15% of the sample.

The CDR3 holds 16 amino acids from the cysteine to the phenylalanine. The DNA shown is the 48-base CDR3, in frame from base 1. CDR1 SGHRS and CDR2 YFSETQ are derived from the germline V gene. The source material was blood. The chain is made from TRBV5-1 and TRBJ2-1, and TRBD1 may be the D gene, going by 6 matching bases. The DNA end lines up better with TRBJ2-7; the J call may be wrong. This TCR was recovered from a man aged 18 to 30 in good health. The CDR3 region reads CASSLADRSSYNEQYF. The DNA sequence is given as TGCGCCAGCAGCTTGGCCGACAGGAGCTCCTACAATGAGCAGTACTTC.